Following are 22 T cell receptor beta chains from one sample sequenced in a study of T-cell memory formation after mild COVID-19. From the 5' RACE reads, TCRdb called clonotypes with MiXCR, one entry per CDR3 protein. The sample lists some 330,000 distinct CDR3 sequences; under 25% were seen once. Sequencing was carried out using PBMCs or a T cell subset sorted from them (not recorded which). Source of these receptors: an adult woman who had mild COVID-19 (a few samples of this study predate the infection). Cell type and time point are not known.

This clonotype was seen repeatedly, ten times or more. The V gene is TRBV2, the J gene TRBJ2-7; 8 positions match TRBD1. There are 16 residues in the CDR3. The trim removed 5 bases at V and 3 bases at J, leaving 12 bases unmatched. Per the germline V gene, CDR1 is SNHLY and CDR2 is FYNNEI. The CDR3 coding sequence is TGTGCCAGCAGTCGTATTCGAGGGACAGGACACTACGAGCAGTACTTC. This sequence encodes CASSRIRGTGHYEQYF.

This clonotype has more than one count but fewer than ten. The chain couples TRBV4-3 to TRBJ1-2; 7 nucleotides agree with TRBD1. The CDR3 runs to 16 residues. Trimming took 1 base from V and 0 from J; bases not matched to a gene: 5. Germline CDR1 and CDR2: LGHNA and YSLEER. CDR3 in DNA: TGCGCCAGCAGCCAAGCGGGACAGCGAGCTAACTATGGCTACACCTTC. This codes for CASSQAGQRANYGYTF.

The chain recombines TRBV7-8 with TRBJ1-4, with 10 bases identical to TRBD1. CDR3 size: 15 residues. Germline CDR1 SGHVS, CDR2 FQNEAQ. Trimming removed 1 base from V and 8 bases from J; junction bases left unmatched: 4. CDR3 sequence: CASSLGGTGDEKLFF. The CDR3 DNA is TGTGCCAGCAGCTTAGGGGGGACAGGGGACGAAAAACTGTTTTTT.

The V gene is TRBV4-2, the J gene TRBJ1-1; D gene ambiguous. CDR3 length: 8 residues. V was pared by 8 bases and J by 12 bases, with 7 bases between. Germline V gives CDR1 LGHNA, CDR2 YNFKEQ. This chain's CDR3 is CASGGTFF. DNA for the CDR3: TGTGCCAGCGGAGGGACTTTCTTT.

In its sample, this clonotype was seen a few times. The chain couples TRBV12-3 or TRBV12-4 to TRBJ2-1; D is unresolved. The CDR3 has 15 residues. Deletions cut 2 bases from V and 5 bases from J, with 13 bases between. The CDR3 DNA sequence: TGTGCCAGCAGTTTACGTCGGAAAGTTAACAATGAGCAGTTCTTC. As protein: CASSLRRKVNNEQFF.

The chain recombines TRBV7-9 with TRBJ1-1; D not certain. The CDR3 has 15 residues. Germline CDR1 reads SEHNR; CDR2 reads FQNEAQ (reference sequence). The V and J ends lost 1 base and 2 bases respectively, with 11 bases between them. As DNA, the CDR3 is TGTGCCAGCAGCTTAGAACTGGGGATAAACACTGAAGCTTTCTTT. Translated: CASSLELGINTEAFF.

This clonotype has just a few counts. The chain couples TRBV24-1 to TRBJ2-1; D call uncertain. Germline V lookup: CDR1 KGHDR, CDR2 SFDVKD. Deletions cut 4 bases from V and 12 bases from J, with 21 bases between. The CDR3 is made up of 15 amino acids. The CDR3 DNA sequence: TGTGCCACCAGTGACACTGCAATCAGTCCGGGTGGGCAGTTCTTC. Translation gives CATSDTAISPGGQFF.

The rearrangement links TRBV7-9 to TRBJ1-4, with 9 bases aligning to TRBD1. The CDR3 spans 14 residues. Germline V CDR1 and CDR2: SEHNR, FQNEAQ (reference sequence). V trimming: 4 bases; J trimming: 8 bases; junction bases outside the gene matches: 5. CDR3 in DNA: TGTGCCAGCAGCTCGGGGACAGGGAGAGAAAAACTGTTTTTT. This gives the protein CASSSGTGREKLFF.

V usage is TRBV4-2 and J usage is TRBJ1-4; 8 positions agree with TRBD1. Germline loops: CDR1 LGHNA, CDR2 YNFKEQ. V shed 0 bases, J shed 5 bases, and the junction held 5 bases outside the gene matches. CDR3 length equals 16 residues. For the CDR3, the DNA is TGTGCCAGCAGCCAAGATTCAGGGACAGGAAATGAAAAACTGTTTTTT. Translating gives CASSQDSGTGNEKLFF.

This clonotype turned up a few times. V and J are TRBV6-1 and TRBJ1-1; D might be TRBD1 (6 bases). Trimming removed 2 bases at V and 6 bases at J, with 22 bases between. The germline V gene has CDR1 MNHNS and CDR2 SASEGT. The CDR3 covers 17 residues. The CDR3 loop is CASSEHGASLGGSEAFF. The CDR3 bases are TGTGCCAGCAGTGAACACGGGGCGAGCTTGGGGGGCTCTGAAGCTTTCTTT.

This clonotype was detected ten times or more. The chain is built from TRBV6-5 and TRBJ1-2, with 9 nucleotides matching TRBD1. Germline lookup yields CDR1 MNHEY and CDR2 SVGAGI. J was trimmed by 2 bases and V by 5 bases; bases with no gene match: 3. The CDR3 is 14 amino acids. The DNA for the CDR3 is TGTGCCAGCAGTCCCGGGACAGGGAACTATGGCTACACCTTC. Translated, it gives CASSPGTGNYGYTF.

The genes are TRBV7-2 and TRBJ1-1; D gene unclear. The V and J ends lost 4 bases and 6 bases respectively, with 0 bases between them. The CDR3 sequence is 9 residues long. CDR1 and CDR2 (germline): SGHTA, FQGNSA. The CDR3 DNA reads as TGTGCCAGCAGCTCTGAAGCTTTCTTT. Protein sequence: CASSSEAFF.

This clonotype was detected a few times. This rearrangement joins TRBV5-6 to TRBJ2-7; the match to TRBD1 covers 10 bases. After removal of 4 bases from V and 3 bases from J, the junction contained 7 bases not matched to a gene. The CDR3 consists of 15 residues. The germline CDR1 and CDR2 sequences are SGHDT and YYEEEE. The CDR3 coding sequence is TGTGCCAGCAGCCCCCCGGGACAGGGGTTCTACGAGCAGTACTTC. This translates into CASSPPGQGFYEQYF.

V and J are TRBV3-1 and TRBJ2-5, with D maybe TRBD2 (5 bases). Germline CDR1 reads LGHDT; CDR2 reads YNNKEL (reference sequence). There are 14 residues in the CDR3. Between the trimmed V and J ends, which lost 4 bases and 2 bases, there was a span of 11 bases. In DNA, the CDR3 is TGTGCCAGCAGCCGTCAGAGCGGACAAGAGACCCAGTACTTC. Its protein product is CASSRQSGQETQYF.

The chain links TRBV12-3 or TRBV12-4 to TRBJ2-7; D gene uncertain. The CDR3 is 12 residues long. V lost 8 bases, J lost 2 bases, and 10 bases lay in between. The CDR3 DNA reads as TGTGCCAGCGGTAAAAGTCCCTACGAGCAGTACTTC. It encodes CASGKSPYEQYF.

The CDR3 region is CSVRGLGRQGDSDTQYF. The CDR3 region has the DNA TGCAGCGTCCGAGGCCTTGGGCGGCAGGGGGATTCAGATACGCAGTATTTT. The V call is TRBV29-1, the J call TRBJ2-3; 7 positions agree with TRBD1. Germline CDR1 reads SQVTM; CDR2 reads ANQGSEA. The CDR3 covers 17 residues. After removal of 6 bases from V and 4 bases from J, the junction contained 19 bases not matched to a gene.

This clonotype occurred a few times. The chain is built from TRBV19 and TRBJ2-3; D perhaps matches TRBD1 (6 bases). Trimming removed 4 bases from V and 6 bases from J, with 11 bases in between. Germline loops: CDR1 LNHDA, CDR2 SQIVND (reference sequence). This CDR3 has 13 amino acids. The CDR3 sequence is CASSRQVLDTQYF. The CDR3 nucleotides read TGTGCCAGTAGTAGACAGGTCCTGGATACGCAGTATTTT.

CDR3 bases: TGTGCCAGTAGTACCCTGGGGAACACCGGGGAGCTGTTTTTT. Its protein product is CASSTLGNTGELFF. The V call is TRBV19, the J call TRBJ2-2, with D uncertain. The CDR3 totals 14 residues. Germline V gene lookup returns CDR1 LNHDA and CDR2 SQIVND (reference sequence). Trimming removed 4 bases at V and 1 base at J, with 7 bases between.

This clonotype was observed a handful of times. V usage is TRBV14 and J usage is TRBJ2-5; D is undetermined. The CDR3 has 16 amino acids. Trimming took 4 bases from V and 0 from J, leaving 15 bases between them. Germline-derived CDR1 and CDR2 are SGHDN and FVKESK. CDR3 region: CASSPLWQSYQETQYF. CDR3 DNA: TGTGCCAGCAGCCCCCTATGGCAGTCGTACCAAGAGACCCAGTACTTC.

The chain recombines TRBV3-1 with TRBJ2-3; a possible D gene is TRBD2 (7 bases). This CDR3 spans 14 amino acids. V lost 10 bases to trimming and J lost 3 bases, with 17 bases between them. Germline V gene data show CDR1 as LGHDT and CDR2 as YNNKEL (reference sequence). The CDR3 reads CATERAGATDTQYF. The CDR3, as DNA: TGTGCCACGGAGAGGGCGGGGGCGACAGATACGCAGTATTTT.

In this sample, this clonotype turned up a few times. The rearrangement joins TRBV5-1 to TRBJ2-3; 13 bases agree with TRBD2. The germline V gene encodes CDR1 SGHRS and CDR2 YFSETQ. J gave up 6 bases and V 0 bases, and 7 bases lay outside the gene matches. The CDR3 loop spans 17 amino acids. CDR3 DNA sequence: TGCGCCAGCAGCTTGGATACTAGCGGGAGGGATCCGGATACGCAGTATTTT. Protein product: CASSLDTSGRDPDTQYF.

This sequence joins TRBV4-3 and TRBJ2-7; D perhaps matches TRBD1 (5 bases). V was pared by 0 bases and J by 0 bases, with 9 bases between. The CDR3 contains 15 residues. In germline, CDR1 is LGHNA, CDR2 YSLEER. The CDR3 nucleotides read TGCGCCAGCAGCCAAGATTCTGACAGCTCCTACGAGCAGTACTTC. Translated: CASSQDSDSSYEQYF.